The subject of this entry is one T cell receptor (beta chain). The antigen remains unidentified. The junction departs from the called germline gene at one end, perhaps through a read error. TCRdb recomputed calls from the PCR reads with MiXCR, one row per CDR3 protein. The sample has 600,000 to 650,000 distinct CDR3 sequences; about 20% are singletons. The data were obtained in a study of molecular identifiers for immune sequencing clone quantification. The CDR3 totals 13 residues. CDR1 SEHNR and CDR2 FQNEAQ come from the germline V gene (reference sequence). Broader study findings: Among about 1 million naive cells, as was reported, spiked Jurkat TCR RNA from one cell was detectable. For effector cells, clones above 20 RNA copies held over 99% of molecules; for naive cells, under 1%.

The material sequenced was naive CD8+ T cells from blood, with Jurkat cell RNA spiked in. As to subset: FACS-sorted CD8+CD4-CCR7+CD45RA+ naive T cells. This TCR was recovered from a human donor in good health. Some libraries in this study had Jurkat cell RNA spiked in. V usage is TRBV7-9 and J usage is TRBJ2-7, with 10 bases matching TRBD2. The DNA of the CDR3 is TGTGCCAGCAGCCCAGCGGGGGGGTACGAGCAGCACTTC. Amino acids: CASSPAGGYEQHF.